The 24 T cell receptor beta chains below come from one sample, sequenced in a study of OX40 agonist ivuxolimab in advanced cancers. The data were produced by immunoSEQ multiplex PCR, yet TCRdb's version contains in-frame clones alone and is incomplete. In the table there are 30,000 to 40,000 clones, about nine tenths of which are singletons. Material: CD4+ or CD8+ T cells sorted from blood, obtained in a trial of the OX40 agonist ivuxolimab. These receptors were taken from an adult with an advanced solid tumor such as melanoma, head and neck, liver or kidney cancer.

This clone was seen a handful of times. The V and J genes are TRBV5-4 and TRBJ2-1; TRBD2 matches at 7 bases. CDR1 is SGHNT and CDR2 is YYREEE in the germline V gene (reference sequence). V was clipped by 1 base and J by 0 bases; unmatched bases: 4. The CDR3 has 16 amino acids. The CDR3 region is CASSLSGASSYNEQFF. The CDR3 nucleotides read TGTGCCAGCAGCTTGAGCGGGGCGAGCTCCTACAATGAGCAGTTCTTC.

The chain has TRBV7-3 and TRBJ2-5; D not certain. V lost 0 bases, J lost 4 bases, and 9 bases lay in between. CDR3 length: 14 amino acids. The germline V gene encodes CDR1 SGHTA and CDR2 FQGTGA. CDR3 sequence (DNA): TGTGCCAGCAGCTTAACCGTAGGAAGAGAGACCCAGTACTTC. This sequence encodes CASSLTVGRETQYF.

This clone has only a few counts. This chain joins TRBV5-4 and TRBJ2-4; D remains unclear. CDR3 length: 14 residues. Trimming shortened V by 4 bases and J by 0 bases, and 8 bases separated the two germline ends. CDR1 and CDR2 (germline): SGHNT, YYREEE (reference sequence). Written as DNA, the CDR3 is TGTGCCAGCAGCCCACCGGGAGCCAAAAACATTCAGTACTTC. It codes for CASSPPGAKNIQYF.

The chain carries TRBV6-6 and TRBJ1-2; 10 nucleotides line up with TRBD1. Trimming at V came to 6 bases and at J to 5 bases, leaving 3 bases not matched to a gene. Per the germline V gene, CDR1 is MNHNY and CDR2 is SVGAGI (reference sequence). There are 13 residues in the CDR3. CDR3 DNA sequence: TGTGCCAGCAGCCGGGGACAGGGGTATGGCTACACCTTC. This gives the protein CASSRGQGYGYTF.

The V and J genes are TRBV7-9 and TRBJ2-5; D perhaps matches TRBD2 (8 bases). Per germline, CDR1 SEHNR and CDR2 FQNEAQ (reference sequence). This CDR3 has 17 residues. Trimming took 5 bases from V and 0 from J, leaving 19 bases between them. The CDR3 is CASSPAGGAGDQETQYF. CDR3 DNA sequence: TGTGCCAGCAGCCCGGCAGGGGGAGCGGGAGACCAAGAGACCCAGTACTTC.

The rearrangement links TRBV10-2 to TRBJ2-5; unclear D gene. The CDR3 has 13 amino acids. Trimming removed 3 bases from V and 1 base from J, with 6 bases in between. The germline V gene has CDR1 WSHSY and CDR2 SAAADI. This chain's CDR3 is CASSDNGQETQYF. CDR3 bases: TGCGCCAGCAGTGACAACGGCCAAGAGACCCAGTACTTC.

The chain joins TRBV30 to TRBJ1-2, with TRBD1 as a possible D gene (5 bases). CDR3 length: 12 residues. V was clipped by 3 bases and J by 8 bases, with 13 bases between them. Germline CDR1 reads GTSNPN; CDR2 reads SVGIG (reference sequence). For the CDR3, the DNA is TGTGCCTGGAGCCGGGACGGCTGGGGCTACACCTTC. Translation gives CAWSRDGWGYTF.

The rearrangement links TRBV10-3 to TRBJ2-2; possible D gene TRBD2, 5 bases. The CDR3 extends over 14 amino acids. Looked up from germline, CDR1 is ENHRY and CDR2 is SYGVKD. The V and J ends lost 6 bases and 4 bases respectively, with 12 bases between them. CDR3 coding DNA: TGTGCCATCAGGCAGGCCGGGGTCACCGGGGAGCTGTTTTTT. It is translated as CAIRQAGVTGELFF.

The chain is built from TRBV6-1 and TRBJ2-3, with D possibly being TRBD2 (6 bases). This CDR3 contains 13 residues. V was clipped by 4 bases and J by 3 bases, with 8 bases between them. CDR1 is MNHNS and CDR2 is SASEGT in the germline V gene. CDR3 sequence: CASSASGTDTQYF. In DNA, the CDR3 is TGTGCCAGCAGTGCCAGCGGGACAGATACGCAGTATTTT.

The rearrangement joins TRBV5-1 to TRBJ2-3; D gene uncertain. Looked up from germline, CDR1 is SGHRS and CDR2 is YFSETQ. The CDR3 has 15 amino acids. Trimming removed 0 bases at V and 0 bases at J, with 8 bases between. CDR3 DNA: TGCGCCAGCAGCTTGGACCCCACTAGCACAGATACGCAGTATTTT. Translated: CASSLDPTSTDTQYF.

CDR3: CASTPGIWGTDTQYF. DNA for the CDR3: TGTGCCAGCACCCCCGGGATTTGGGGTACAGATACGCAGTATTTT. The chain joins TRBV7-2 to TRBJ2-3, with D perhaps matching TRBD2 (5 bases). Germline V CDR1 and CDR2: SGHTA, FQGNSA. CDR3 length: 15 residues. V lost 7 bases and J lost 3, with 17 bases in between.

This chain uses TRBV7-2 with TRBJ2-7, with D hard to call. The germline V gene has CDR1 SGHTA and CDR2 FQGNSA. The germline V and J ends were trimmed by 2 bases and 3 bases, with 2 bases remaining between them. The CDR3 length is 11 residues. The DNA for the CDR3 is TGTGCCAGCAGCTTATACTACGAGCAGTACTTC. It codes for CASSLYYEQYF.

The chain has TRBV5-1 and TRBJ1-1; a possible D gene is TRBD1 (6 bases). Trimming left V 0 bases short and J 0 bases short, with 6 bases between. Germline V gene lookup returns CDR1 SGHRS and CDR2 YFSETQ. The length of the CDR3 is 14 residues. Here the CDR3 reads CASSLGQVNTEAFF. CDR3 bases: TGCGCCAGCAGCTTGGGACAGGTGAACACTGAAGCTTTCTTT.

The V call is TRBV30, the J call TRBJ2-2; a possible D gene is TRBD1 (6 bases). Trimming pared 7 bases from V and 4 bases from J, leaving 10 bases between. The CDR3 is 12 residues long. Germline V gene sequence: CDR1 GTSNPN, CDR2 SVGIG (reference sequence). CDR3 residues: CASPGATGELFF. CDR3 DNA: TGTGCCTCCCCAGGGGCCACCGGGGAGCTGTTTTTT.

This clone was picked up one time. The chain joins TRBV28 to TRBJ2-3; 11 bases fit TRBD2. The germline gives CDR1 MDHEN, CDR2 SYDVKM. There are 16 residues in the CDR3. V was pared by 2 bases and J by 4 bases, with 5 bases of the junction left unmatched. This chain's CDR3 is CASSLGLAGGSDTQYF. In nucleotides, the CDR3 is TGTGCCAGCAGTTTAGGTTTAGCGGGAGGGTCAGATACGCAGTATTTT.

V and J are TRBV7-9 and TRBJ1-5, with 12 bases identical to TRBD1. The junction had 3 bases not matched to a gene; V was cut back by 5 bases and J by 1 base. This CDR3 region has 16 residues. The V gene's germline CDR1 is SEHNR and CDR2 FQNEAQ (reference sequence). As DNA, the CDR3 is TGTGCCAGCAGCCCGGGACAGGGGGCGAGCAATCAGCCCCAGCATTTT. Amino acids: CASSPGQGASNQPQHF.

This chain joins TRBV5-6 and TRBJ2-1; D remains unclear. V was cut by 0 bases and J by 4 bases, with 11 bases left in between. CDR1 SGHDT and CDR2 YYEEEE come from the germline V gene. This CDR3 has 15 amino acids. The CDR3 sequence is CASSLGVRTYNEQFF. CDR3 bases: TGTGCCAGCAGCTTGGGCGTCAGAACTTACAATGAGCAGTTCTTC.

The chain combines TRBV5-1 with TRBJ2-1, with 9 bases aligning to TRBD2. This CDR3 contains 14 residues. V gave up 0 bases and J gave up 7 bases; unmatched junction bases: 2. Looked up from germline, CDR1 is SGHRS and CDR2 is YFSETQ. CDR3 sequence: CASSLVTSGNEQFF. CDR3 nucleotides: TGCGCCAGCAGCTTGGTAACTAGCGGGAATGAGCAGTTCTTC.

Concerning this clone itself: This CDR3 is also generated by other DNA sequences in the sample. The chain's CDR3 is CASSLDYEQYF. In DNA, the CDR3 is TGTGCCAGCAGCCTAGACTACGAGCAGTACTTC. V gene TRBV7-8 combines with J gene TRBJ2-7; D is ambiguous. This CDR3 spans 11 amino acids. CDR1 is SGHVS, CDR2 FQNEAQ, per germline. Trimming shortened V by 5 bases and J by 3 bases, and 5 bases separated the two germline ends.

The CDR3 DNA sequence: TGTGCCAGCAGTTTCCAACCCGCTTTGGGGGCCAACGTCCTGACTTTC. Translation gives CASSFQPALGANVLTF. The rearrangement joins TRBV6-5 to TRBJ2-6; D unresolved. The V and J ends lost 4 bases and 4 bases respectively, with 14 bases between them. The germline V gene has CDR1 MNHEY and CDR2 SVGAGI. The CDR3 has 16 amino acids.

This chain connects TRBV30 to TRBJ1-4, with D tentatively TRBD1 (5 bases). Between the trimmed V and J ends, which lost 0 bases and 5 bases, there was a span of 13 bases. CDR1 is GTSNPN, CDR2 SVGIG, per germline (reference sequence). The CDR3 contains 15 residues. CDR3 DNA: TGTGCCTGGAGTGTACTGCCAGGGAGGAATGAAAAACTGTTTTTT. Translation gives CAWSVLPGRNEKLFF.

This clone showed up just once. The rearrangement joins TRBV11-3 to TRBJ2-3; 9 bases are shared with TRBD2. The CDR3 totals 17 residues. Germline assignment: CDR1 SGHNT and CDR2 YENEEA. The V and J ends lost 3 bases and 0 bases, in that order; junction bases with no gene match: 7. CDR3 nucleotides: TGTGCCAGCAGCTTGAGAGCGGGAGGCCCTAGCACAGATACGCAGTATTTT. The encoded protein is CASSLRAGGPSTDTQYF. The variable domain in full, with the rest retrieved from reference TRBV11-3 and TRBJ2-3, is EAGVVQSPRYKIIEKKQPVAFWCNPISGHNTLYWYLQNLGQGPELLIRYENEEAVDDSQLPKDRFSAERLKGVDSTLKIQPAELGDSAVYLCASSLRAGGPSTDTQYFGPGTRLTVL.

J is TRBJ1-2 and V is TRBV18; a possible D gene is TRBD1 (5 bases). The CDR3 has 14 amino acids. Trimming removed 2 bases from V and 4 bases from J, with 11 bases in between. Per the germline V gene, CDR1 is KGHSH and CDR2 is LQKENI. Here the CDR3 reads CASSPRQPLYGYTF. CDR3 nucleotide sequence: TGTGCCAGCTCACCAAGACAGCCTCTCTATGGCTACACCTTC.

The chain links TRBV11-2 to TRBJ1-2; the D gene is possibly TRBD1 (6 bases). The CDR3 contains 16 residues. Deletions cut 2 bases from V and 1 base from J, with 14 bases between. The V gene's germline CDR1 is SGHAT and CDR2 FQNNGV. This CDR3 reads CASSLLPGQLNYGYTF. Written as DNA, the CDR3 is TGTGCCAGCAGCTTATTACCGGGACAACTTAACTATGGCTACACCTTC.